Below, 8 T cell receptor beta chains from the same sample are listed, as sequenced in a study of blood T cell repertoires in COVID-19 (dated by TCRdb to about 2020). The receptor library was made with the immunoSEQ multiplex PCR assay. TCRdb took this table from immuneACCESS and kept in-frame rearrangements with V and J called. Such tables lack part of the clones; where checked against another copy, unresolved V genes explain under half of the gap, and the rest is unexplained. Present in this sample are more than 65,000 clones, about 90% of which were seen just once. The top ten clonotypes cover 7.5% to 9.5% of the sample. The sample taken for sequencing was peripheral blood. The receptors originated from a human donor in a cohort sampled during active COVID-19.

This sequence joins TRBV28 and TRBJ1-2; 9 nucleotides align to TRBD1. The CDR3 totals 17 residues. The J segment lost 6 bases and the V segment lost 1 base, leaving 12 bases of the junction unmatched. Per the germline V gene, CDR1 is MDHEN and CDR2 is SYDVKM. The CDR3 DNA reads TGTGCCAGCAGTTTATACCAAGAGAGACAGGGGGGAAATGGCTACACCTTC. This translates into CASSLYQERQGGNGYTF.

V is TRBV27 and J is TRBJ2-5; TRBD1 might be the D (5 bases). Looked up from germline, CDR1 is MNHEY and CDR2 is SMNVEV (reference sequence). V lost 7 bases and J 5 bases, leaving 11 bases between the germline ends. CDR3 length: 12 amino acids. CDR3: CASKGDPETQYF. CDR3 coding DNA: TGTGCCAGCAAAGGGGATCCCGAGACCCAGTACTTC.

This chain links TRBV19 with TRBJ1-2; TRBD1 matches 11 bases. The ends lost 5 bases at V and 3 bases at J; junction bases unmatched: 5. The CDR3 length is 15 residues. Germline CDR1 reads LNHDA; CDR2 reads SQIVND (reference sequence). The CDR3 DNA follows: TGTGCCAGTAGTGGTCCGGGACAGGGGGACTATGGCTACACCTTC. It specifies CASSGPGQGDYGYTF.

The chain has TRBV28 and TRBJ2-7, with a weak D call TRBD2 (6 bases). V lost 6 bases and J 0 bases, leaving 18 bases between the germline ends. Per the germline V gene, CDR1 is MDHEN and CDR2 is SYDVKM. This CDR3 is built from 16 residues. DNA for the CDR3: TGTGCCAGCAGCCTCCCCCCGGGGGATAGCTCCTACGAGCAGTACTTC. It specifies CASSLPPGDSSYEQYF.

The chain links TRBV11-2 to TRBJ2-7; 9 bases agree with TRBD2. Germline assignment: CDR1 SGHAT and CDR2 FQNNGV. The CDR3 length is 16 residues. V shed 3 bases, J shed 0 bases, and the junction held 6 bases outside the gene matches. DNA for the CDR3: TGTGCCAGCAGCTTGTGGGCTAGCGGGGTCTCCTACGAGCAGTACTTC. As protein: CASSLWASGVSYEQYF. Together with reference TRBV11-2 and TRBJ2-7, the CDR3 gives the full variable domain: EAGVAQSPRYKIIEKRQSVAFWCNPISGHATLYWYQQILGQGPKLLIQFQNNGVVDDSQLPKDRFSAERLKGVDSTLKIQPAKLEDSAVYLCASSLWASGVSYEQYFGPGTRLTVT.

The chain recombines TRBV6-5 with TRBJ1-1; D perhaps matches TRBD1 (6 bases). This CDR3 contains 15 residues. Germline CDR1 MNHEY, CDR2 SVGAGI. V gave up 7 bases and J gave up 4 bases, with 19 bases separating them. This CDR3 is CASMRRGGESTEAFF. Here the CDR3 DNA reads TGTGCCAGCATGAGGAGGGGGGGAGAAAGCACTGAAGCTTTCTTT.

About this clone: The same CDR3 is also encoded by other DNA sequences in this sample. This chain connects TRBV20-1 to TRBJ2-7; D not certain. The CDR3 is 11 amino acids. Per germline, CDR1 DFQATT and CDR2 SNEGSKA (reference sequence). V was trimmed by 2 bases and J by 2 bases, leaving 4 bases between them. Here the CDR3 DNA reads TGCAGTGCTAGACAGGCCTACGAGCAGTACTTC. Translation gives CSARQAYEQYF.

V is TRBV27 and J is TRBJ1-1; TRBD1 might be the D (6 bases). Germline loops: CDR1 MNHEY, CDR2 SMNVEV (reference sequence). The CDR3 is made up of 14 amino acids. The germline V and J ends were trimmed by 1 base and 1 base, with 7 bases remaining between them. The CDR3 reads CASSLYRANTEAFF. CDR3 DNA sequence: TGTGCCAGCAGTTTATACAGGGCGAACACTGAAGCTTTCTTT.